A single sample gave rise to the 19 T cell receptor beta chains below, sequenced in a study of spatial heterogeneity in lung cancer. TCRdb redid the calling of the 5' RACE reads with MiXCR, one entry per CDR3 protein. This table holds roughly 4,200 distinct CDR3 sequences, over 6% found once. General study results and limits: Tumoral mutation counts were tracked by counts of expanded intratumoral alpha and beta TCRs.

Their antigens remain unidentified. Time point reported: sample taken at primary tumor resection. Sequenced material: lung tumor tissue, taken at surgery. The receptors were sampled from a male donor with early-stage non-small cell lung cancer.

The chain links TRBV28 to TRBJ2-2; tentatively, D is TRBD1 (5 bases). Germline CDR1 is MDHEN and CDR2 is SYDVKM. The ends were cut back, 6 bases at V and 4 bases at J, with 9 bases in the middle. There are 13 residues in the CDR3. In nucleotides, the CDR3 is TGTGCCAGCAGACGACAGACCACCGGGGAGCTGTTTTTT. Translating gives CASRRQTTGELFF.

This clonotype is labeled as medium-sized. The V gene is TRBV7-2, the J gene TRBJ1-2, with D maybe TRBD1 (5 bases). The germline V gene has CDR1 SGHTA and CDR2 FQGNSA. Deletions cut 5 bases from V and 1 base from J, with 17 bases between. The CDR3 covers 16 residues. The CDR3, as DNA: TGTGCCAGCAGCATGTGGGGCTCAGGGCTTAACTATGGCTACACCTTC. Its protein product is CASSMWGSGLNYGYTF.

This clonotype was seen repeatedly, ten times or more. The chain combines TRBV20-1 with TRBJ1-5; TRBD1 agrees at 7 bases. CDR3 length equals 13 residues. V lost 7 bases, J lost 3 bases, and 6 bases stayed unmatched. From germline, CDR1 is DFQATT and CDR2 SNEGSKA (reference sequence). CDR3 nucleotide sequence: TGCAGTGTTGAGACAGGGCCCAATCAGCCCCAGCATTTT. It translates to CSVETGPNQPQHF.

This clonotype occurred a few times. The CDR3 DNA is TGTGCCAGCACGGACCCGCCATACAATGAGCAGTTCTTC. It yields the protein CASTDPPYNEQFF. The V gene is TRBV27, the J gene TRBJ2-1; D is uncertain. Per the germline V gene, CDR1 is MNHEY and CDR2 is SMNVEV (reference sequence). This CDR3 region has 13 residues. V was trimmed by 7 bases and J by 4 bases, leaving 11 bases between them.

This clonotype was seen ten or more times. The chain is built from TRBV28 and TRBJ1-5, with 7 positions matching TRBD1. From germline, CDR1 is MDHEN and CDR2 SYDVKM. The CDR3 has 14 amino acids. The V gene end was trimmed by 6 bases and the J gene end by 4 bases; junction bases not matched to a gene: 6. This CDR3 reads CASRSPGQNQPQHF. The CDR3 DNA reads as TGTGCCAGCAGATCGCCGGGACAGAATCAGCCCCAGCATTTT.

This clonotype qualifies as medium-sized. V gene TRBV5-1 combines with J gene TRBJ2-3; maybe TRBD2 (5 bases). Germline CDR1 and CDR2: SGHRS and YFSETQ. V gave up 0 bases and J gave up 0 bases, with 11 bases separating them. The CDR3 covers 16 residues. The CDR3: CASSLVASRSTDTQYF. CDR3 in DNA: TGCGCCAGCAGCTTGGTCGCTAGCAGAAGCACAGATACGCAGTATTTT.

Sample share makes this clonotype medium-sized. V and J are TRBV6-6 and TRBJ2-4, with 9 bases that match TRBD1. Trimming took 5 bases from V and 8 from J; bases not matched to a gene: 4. The CDR3 runs to 13 residues. Germline CDR1 MNHNY, CDR2 SVGAGI (reference sequence). DNA for the CDR3: TGTGCCAGCAGTAAACGACAGGGGGACATTCAGTACTTC. This sequence encodes CASSKRQGDIQYF.

By frequency in the sample, this clonotype is medium-sized. This sequence joins TRBV7-6 and TRBJ1-1; no definite D call. Germline V CDR1 and CDR2: SGHVS, FNYEAQ. CDR3 length equals 14 residues. Trimming took off 0 bases at V and 2 bases at J, with 7 bases between the two ends. CDR3 coding DNA: TGTGCCAGCAGCTTAGCGAACAGCAACACTGAAGCTTTCTTT. The encoded protein is CASSLANSNTEAFF. The complete variable domain, with remaining parts taken from reference TRBV7-6 and TRBJ1-1, reads GAGVSQSPRYKVTKRGQDVALRCDPISGHVSLYWYRQALGQGPEFLTYFNYEAQQDKSGLPNDRFSAERPEGSISTLTIQRTEQRDSAMYRCASSLANSNTEAFFGQGTRLTVV.

In its sample, this clonotype was seen many times. V usage is TRBV9 and J usage is TRBJ2-5; TRBD1 aligns across 7 bases. CDR1 and CDR2 from the germline V gene are SGDLS and YYNGEE. The CDR3 extends over 15 amino acids. V was clipped by 2 bases and J by 4 bases; unmatched bases: 8. The chain's CDR3 is CASSVRTGVGETQYF. As DNA, the CDR3 is TGTGCCAGCAGCGTCCGGACAGGAGTCGGAGAGACCCAGTACTTC.

This clonotype is large (0.1 to 1%) within its sample. The rearrangement links TRBV6-6 to TRBJ1-4; perhaps TRBD1 as D (5 bases). The CDR3 totals 14 residues. From germline, CDR1 is MNHNY and CDR2 SVGAGI (reference sequence). The V and J ends lost 2 bases and 8 bases respectively, with 12 bases between them. CDR3 nucleotide sequence: TGTGCCAGCAGTTACCATGACAGTCAAGAAAAACTGTTTTTT. Amino acids: CASSYHDSQEKLFF.

A few counts support this clonotype. The V and J genes are TRBV4-1 and TRBJ1-2; no reliable D call. V was cut by 0 bases and J by 0 bases, with 8 bases left in between. The CDR3 loop spans 15 amino acids. Germline V gives CDR1 MGHRA, CDR2 YSYEKL. The CDR3 DNA reads as TGCGCCAGCAGCCAAGAACATGGAGCTAACTATGGCTACACCTTC. It specifies CASSQEHGANYGYTF.

Ten or more counts support this clonotype. This CDR3 reads CSARETADTQYF. The CDR3 nucleotides read TGCAGTGCTAGAGAGACAGCAGATACGCAGTATTTT. The V call is TRBV20-1, the J call TRBJ2-3; maybe TRBD1 (5 bases). V dropped 0 bases and J dropped 4 bases, with 5 bases sitting between them. The germline CDR1 and CDR2 sequences are DFQATT and SNEGSKA (reference sequence). The CDR3 spans 12 residues.

This clonotype was counted ten times or more. The chain is built from TRBV7-9 and TRBJ2-7, with D possibly matching TRBD1 (6 bases). Deletions cut 4 bases from V and 0 bases from J, with 10 bases between. The CDR3 sequence is 14 residues long. Looked up from germline, CDR1 is SEHNR and CDR2 is FQNEAQ (reference sequence). As DNA, the CDR3 is TGTGCCAGCAGCTATGGACAGCCCTCCTACGAGCAGTACTTC. This gives the protein CASSYGQPSYEQYF.

The table lists this clonotype with many counts. This chain joins TRBV29-1 and TRBJ1-1; D perhaps matches TRBD1 (5 bases). CDR3 length equals 13 residues. Germline lookup yields CDR1 SQVTM and CDR2 ANQGSEA. The V gene lost 1 base and the J gene lost 8 bases, with 14 bases spanning the gap. CDR3 residues: CSVEGTGHKEAFF. In nucleotides, the CDR3 is TGCAGCGTTGAAGGAACAGGTCATAAGGAAGCTTTCTTT.

Within the sample, this clonotype is medium-sized. This rearrangement joins TRBV27 to TRBJ2-5; D uncertain. CDR3 length: 17 amino acids. Trimming took 0 bases from V and 2 from J, leaving 16 bases between them. CDR1 MNHEY and CDR2 SMNVEV come from the germline V gene (reference sequence). The CDR3 is CASSLSSLAAPQETQYF. Written as DNA, the CDR3 is TGTGCCAGCAGTTTATCGAGTCTTGCAGCCCCTCAAGAGACCCAGTACTTC.

This clonotype was detected ten times or more. The gene calls are TRBV28 and TRBJ2-2; D is unresolved. V gave up 3 bases and J gave up 2 bases, with 4 bases separating them. The germline V gene encodes CDR1 MDHEN and CDR2 SYDVKM. This CDR3 comprises 13 residues. The CDR3 protein is CASSFRNTGELFF. The CDR3 nucleotides are TGTGCCAGCAGTTTCAGAAACACCGGGGAGCTGTTTTTT.

This clonotype was observed at least ten times. J is TRBJ2-3 and V is TRBV7-3; D remains unclear. Trimming took off 0 bases at V and 4 bases at J, with 14 bases between the two ends. The CDR3 runs to 16 residues. CDR1 and CDR2 from the germline V gene are SGHTA and FQGTGA. The CDR3 DNA reads TGTGCCAGCAGCTTAACACCCCCCCCGGGCGCAGATACGCAGTATTTT. This translates into CASSLTPPPGADTQYF. The whole variable domain, filled in from reference TRBV7-3 and TRBJ2-3, reads GAGVSQTPSNKVTEKGKYVELRCDPISGHTALYWYRQSLGQGPEFLIYFQGTGAADDSGLPNDRFFAVRPEGSVSTLKIQRTERGDSAVYLCASSLTPPPGADTQYFGPGTRLTVL.

Relative to its sample, this clonotype is medium-sized. V usage is TRBV7-9 and J usage is TRBJ1-1; no definite D call. Trimming shortened V by 4 bases and J by 1 base, and 7 bases separated the two germline ends. The CDR3 covers 13 residues. Germline loops: CDR1 SEHNR, CDR2 FQNEAQ (reference sequence). In nucleotides, the CDR3 is TGTGCCAGCAGCTGGGAAGCGAACACTGAAGCTTTCTTT. Its translation is CASSWEANTEAFF.

By frequency in the sample, this clonotype is medium-sized (0.01 to 0.1%). The chain employs TRBV28 and TRBJ2-2; 10 bases map to TRBD1. This CDR3 has 17 residues. Germline V lookup: CDR1 MDHEN, CDR2 SYDVKM. J lost 6 bases, V lost 6 bases, and 13 bases had no gene match. CDR3 sequence: CASSEDRGSARAGELFF. CDR3 coding DNA: TGTGCCAGCAGCGAGGACAGGGGGAGCGCAAGGGCCGGGGAGCTGTTTTTT.